The 12 T cell receptor beta chains listed next were all sequenced from one sample in a study of T-cell memory formation after mild COVID-19. TCRdb recomputed calls from the 5' RACE reads with MiXCR, one row per CDR3 protein. This table has a few hundred thousand distinct CDR3 sequences, roughly 15% appearing once. The material sequenced was PBMCs or a T cell subset sorted from them (not recorded which). These receptors came from a man between 18 and 29 years old who had mild COVID-19 (a few samples of this study predate the infection). Cell type and time point are not known.

This clonotype was seen a handful of times. This rearrangement joins TRBV2 to TRBJ2-5, with 8 bases that match TRBD2. V dropped 4 bases and J dropped 2; count of bases not matched to a gene: 3. Germline CDR1 SNHLY, CDR2 FYNNEI. The CDR3 runs 14 residues. The CDR3 sequence is CASSVRGAQETQYF. The CDR3 DNA reads TGTGCCAGCAGTGTGCGGGGGGCGCAAGAGACCCAGTACTTC.

The chain links TRBV4-2 to TRBJ2-1, with 8 bases identical to TRBD2. V lost 0 bases and J lost 13; bases outside the gene matches: 8. The V gene's germline CDR1 is LGHNA and CDR2 YNFKEQ. This CDR3 spans 14 amino acids. The CDR3 here is CASSQEGQAGAQFF. The CDR3 DNA reads as TGTGCCAGCAGCCAAGAAGGACAAGCGGGGGCACAGTTCTTC.

This clonotype was observed a single time. The chain recombines TRBV5-1 with TRBJ1-1; tentative D call: TRBD1 (5 bases). CDR3 size: 14 residues. V was clipped by 7 bases and J by 1 base, with 14 bases between them. Germline CDR1 and CDR2: SGHRS and YFSETQ. In DNA form, the CDR3 reads TGCGCCAGCCGAGTAGACAGTAGGAACACTGAAGCTTTCTTT. It specifies CASRVDSRNTEAFF. Full variable domain (rest looked up from reference TRBV5-1 and TRBJ1-1): KAGVTQTPRYLIKTRGQQVTLSCSPISGHRSVSWYQQTPGQGLQFLFEYFSETQRNKGNFPGRFSGRQFSNSRSEMNVSTLELGDSALYLCASRVDSRNTEAFFGQGTRLTVV.

This chain connects TRBV27 to TRBJ2-3; 9 bases map to TRBD2. The V and J ends lost 6 bases and 0 bases, in that order; junction bases with no gene match: 19. There are 20 residues in the CDR3. Germline V gene lookup returns CDR1 MNHEY and CDR2 SMNVEV (reference sequence). The CDR3 DNA reads as TGTGCCAGCAGCCCCCGGGCCAGCGGGGGGCCGTACTCTAGCACAGATACGCAGTATTTT. Its protein product is CASSPRASGGPYSSTDTQYF.

The chain carries TRBV12-3 or TRBV12-4 and TRBJ2-7; no reliable D call. V shed 6 bases and J shed 2 bases, with 14 bases lying between them. The CDR3 covers 14 residues. In nucleotides, the CDR3 is TGTGCCAGCAGCCCGACTGAGGCCACCTACGAGCAGTACTTC. Translation gives CASSPTEATYEQYF.

This clonotype was observed a few times. The V call is TRBV18, the J call TRBJ2-3; perhaps TRBD2 as D (5 bases). The CDR3 is 15 residues long. V lost 2 bases and J 0 bases, leaving 9 bases between the germline ends. Germline loops: CDR1 KGHSH, CDR2 LQKENI. The CDR3 reads CASSPVERSTDTQYF. DNA of the CDR3: TGTGCCAGCTCACCAGTTGAGCGGAGCACAGATACGCAGTATTTT.

In its sample, this clonotype was seen many times. The V and J genes are TRBV4-3 and TRBJ2-3; D might be TRBD1 or TRBD2, each matching 5 bases. Germline CDR1 LGHNA, CDR2 YSLEER. The V end lost 3 bases, the J end lost 7 bases, and 17 bases lay between the germline ends. The CDR3 has 15 amino acids. Written as DNA, the CDR3 is TGCGCCAGCAGCCAGTCCCGGGACCCTCCTTATACGCAGTATTTT. Its protein product is CASSQSRDPPYTQYF.

The rearrangement joins TRBV29-1 to TRBJ2-3; D gene unclear. Germline-derived CDR1 and CDR2 are SQVTM and ANQGSEA. The CDR3 is 15 amino acids. V gave up 1 base and J gave up 0 bases, with 11 bases separating them. CDR3 amino acids: CSVEANWPSTDTQYF. DNA of the CDR3: TGCAGCGTTGAAGCTAACTGGCCTAGCACAGATACGCAGTATTTT.

The J gene is TRBJ1-2, the V gene TRBV18, with D perhaps TRBD1 (5 bases). Germline CDR1 reads KGHSH; CDR2 reads LQKENI. V lost 4 bases, J lost 0 bases, and 12 bases lay in between. The CDR3 runs 15 residues. The CDR3 loop is CASSLSGTANYGYTF. The CDR3 coding sequence is TGTGCCAGCTCACTATCCGGGACCGCTAACTATGGCTACACCTTC. The whole variable domain, filled in from reference TRBV18 and TRBJ1-2, reads NAGVMQNPRHLVRRRGQEARLRCSPMKGHSHVYWYRQLPEEGLKFMVYLQKENIIDESGMPKERFSAEFPKEGPSILRIQQVVRGDSAAYFCASSLSGTANYGYTFGSGTRLTVV.

This clonotype was counted a few times. The chain has TRBV20-1 and TRBJ1-5, with D possibly TRBD1 on 6 matching bases. The length of the CDR3 is 14 residues. V was clipped by 6 bases and J by 6 bases, with 18 bases between them. Per germline, CDR1 DFQATT and CDR2 SNEGSKA (reference sequence). Here the CDR3 DNA reads TGCAGTGCCGCACTGAGTCCAGGGGCTCAGCCCCAGCATTTT. Translating it yields CSAALSPGAQPQHF.

V usage is TRBV7-9 and J usage is TRBJ1-2; D may be TRBD1 (6 bases). The CDR3 has 13 residues. Germline assignment: CDR1 SEHNR and CDR2 FQNEAQ (reference sequence). Trimming left V 5 bases short and J 4 bases short, with 11 bases between. The CDR3 DNA follows: TGTGCCAGCAGCACCAGGGGCCCCTATGGCTACACCTTC. This translates into CASSTRGPYGYTF.

The CDR3 loop is CAISGTGPYYTF. CDR3 nucleotides: TGTGCCATCAGTGGGACAGGGCCATATTACACCTTC. V usage is TRBV10-3 and J usage is TRBJ1-2; 8 bases are a match to TRBD1. Germline V gene data show CDR1 as ENHRY and CDR2 as SYGVKD. The V and J ends lost 4 bases and 11 bases, in that order; junction bases with no gene match: 6. There are 12 residues in the CDR3.